Presented here are 28 T cell receptor beta chains from one specimen sequenced in a study of shared clonotypes between healthy human individuals. Terminally differentiated effector memory CD45RA+ cells were excluded from the naive CD8 cells, which were CD45RO-negative and positively selected for CCR7. Repertoires were generated with immunoSEQ multiplex PCR, while TCRdb's copy carries only in-frame clones and drops some. The sample shows hundreds of thousands of clones, approximately 97% of them seen only once. Sequenced input: naive CD8+ T cells sorted from blood. The receptors shown here come from a man aged 30-40 years in good health.

The chain uses TRBV5-6 and TRBJ2-1, with a possible D match to TRBD1 (6 bases). The V end was cut by 4 bases, the J end by 6 bases, with 17 bases between. The CDR3 is 15 amino acids. Germline V CDR1 and CDR2: SGHDT, YYEEEE. CDR3 nucleotide sequence: TGTGCCAGCAGCACCCCCCTGGACAGCATCAATGAGCAGTTCTTC. Encoded protein: CASSTPLDSINEQFF.

The rearrangement joins TRBV19 to TRBJ2-1, with 11 bases that match TRBD2. The CDR3 spans 14 residues. Germline V gives CDR1 LNHDA, CDR2 SQIVND (reference sequence). Trimming took 3 bases from V and 7 from J; bases not matched to a gene: 2. CDR3 bases: TGTGCCAGTAGTATGATAGCGGGAGGGAATGAGCAGTTCTTC. Translating it yields CASSMIAGGNEQFF. The full variable domain, rest sourced from reference TRBV19 and TRBJ2-1, is DGGITQSPKYLFRKEGQNVTLSCEQNLNHDAMYWYRQDPGQGLRLIYYSQIVNDFQKGDIAEGYSVSREKKESFPLTVTSAQKNPTAFYLCASSMIAGGNEQFFGPGTRLTVL.

The chain employs TRBV7-9 and TRBJ1-2, with 9 nucleotides matching TRBD1. Germline V gene lookup returns CDR1 SEHNR and CDR2 FQNEAQ (reference sequence). V shed 6 bases, J shed 14 bases, and the junction held 16 bases outside the gene matches. The CDR3 totals 14 residues. CDR3 region: CASSLSLPGQGETF. The CDR3 coding sequence is TGTGCCAGCAGTTTAAGTCTCCCGGGACAGGGAGAGACCTTC.

This chain links TRBV10-2 with TRBJ2-7; D remains unclear. The V end lost 2 bases, the J end lost 0 bases, and 14 bases lay between the germline ends. The CDR3 has 16 residues. The germline V gene has CDR1 WSHSY and CDR2 SAAADI. The CDR3 is CASSEVPHRSSYEQYF. CDR3 in DNA: TGCGCCAGCAGTGAGGTTCCTCATCGGAGCTCCTACGAGCAGTACTTC.

This clone appeared once. This chain uses TRBV5-1 with TRBJ2-1; D is undetermined. V lost 4 bases and J 5 bases, leaving 13 bases between the germline ends. The length of the CDR3 is 14 residues. Germline V CDR1 and CDR2: SGHRS, YFSETQ. Here the CDR3 reads CASSRVLGDNEQFF. The DNA for the CDR3 is TGCGCCAGCAGCCGAGTACTTGGAGACAATGAGCAGTTCTTC.

This clone was observed a handful of times. The chain joins TRBV6-6 to TRBJ2-1; no definite D call. The CDR3 consists of 15 residues. CDR1 is MNHNY, CDR2 SVGAGI, per germline (reference sequence). V lost 2 bases and J lost 4, with 12 bases in between. The DNA for the CDR3 is TGTGCCAGCAGTTACGGCTCTTACCCTTACAATGAGCAGTTCTTC. This sequence encodes CASSYGSYPYNEQFF.

This chain links TRBV7-2 with TRBJ2-7; D is undetermined. Germline CDR1 reads SGHTA; CDR2 reads FQGNSA. CDR3 length equals 16 residues. Deletions cut 0 bases from V and 0 bases from J, with 12 bases between. The CDR3: CASSLAGPWTSYEQYF. CDR3 in DNA: TGTGCCAGCAGCTTAGCCGGACCCTGGACCTCCTACGAGCAGTACTTC.

V is TRBV7-3 and J is TRBJ2-1; D is unclear. The germline V gene encodes CDR1 SGHTA and CDR2 FQGTGA. The length of the CDR3 is 12 residues. V lost 2 bases, J lost 7 bases, and 6 bases lay in between. CDR3 sequence: CASSLVDNEQFF. Written as DNA, the CDR3 is TGTGCCAGCAGCTTAGTCGATAATGAGCAGTTCTTC.

This chain uses TRBV5-1 with TRBJ2-2; 9 nucleotides align to TRBD1. This CDR3 region has 17 residues. Germline CDR1 reads SGHRS; CDR2 reads YFSETQ. V gave up 3 bases and J gave up 3 bases; unmatched junction bases: 9. CDR3 sequence: CASSSSGQGRYTGELFF. CDR3 in DNA: TGCGCCAGCAGCTCCTCAGGACAGGGGAGGTACACCGGGGAGCTGTTTTTT.

The chain carries TRBV1 and TRBJ2-7. TRBV1 is a pseudogene. The CDR3 contains 16 residues. The CDR3 loop is CTSSLGRCKTPYEQYF. CDR3 coding DNA: TGCACCAGCAGCTTAGGAAGGTGCAAGACCCCGTACGAGCAGTACTTC.

The chain has TRBV7-2 and TRBJ1-4; D is undetermined. Trimming took off 0 bases at V and 8 bases at J, with 10 bases between the two ends. Germline-derived CDR1 and CDR2 are SGHTA and FQGNSA. The CDR3 is 14 amino acids. CDR3 loop: CASSLALWEEKLFF. CDR3 DNA sequence: TGTGCCAGCAGCTTAGCCCTCTGGGAAGAAAAACTGTTTTTT.

The chain carries TRBV27 and TRBJ2-2, with 7 bases aligning to TRBD2. CDR3 length: 15 amino acids. The V gene end was trimmed by 7 bases and the J gene end by 7 bases; junction bases not matched to a gene: 12. CDR1 and CDR2 (germline): MNHEY, SMNVEV (reference sequence). CDR3 DNA: TGTGCCAGCACCCCCGCGACTAGCTTGAACGGGGAGCTGTTTTTT. Its protein product is CASTPATSLNGELFF.

V is TRBV6-5 and J is TRBJ1-5; no reliable D call. The CDR3 runs to 13 residues. V was cut by 8 bases and J by 3 bases, with 11 bases left in between. CDR1 MNHEY and CDR2 SVGAGI come from the germline V gene. The CDR3 loop reads CASGPGNNQPQHF. The CDR3 DNA is TGTGCCAGCGGGCCGGGGAACAATCAGCCCCAGCATTTT.

The rearrangement joins TRBV25-1 to TRBJ1-2; tentative D call: TRBD1 (5 bases). The CDR3 runs 12 residues. V was clipped by 8 bases and J by 8 bases, with 15 bases between them. Looked up from germline, CDR1 is MGHDK and CDR2 is SYGVNS. CDR3 DNA sequence: TGTGCCAGCGAGGCAGGGTCGCGAGGCTACACCTTC. It codes for CASEAGSRGYTF.

The rearrangement joins TRBV7-9 to TRBJ2-1, with D unresolved. This CDR3 has 12 residues. Trimming stripped 5 bases from V and 10 bases from J, with 12 bases between. Looked up from germline, CDR1 is SEHNR and CDR2 is FQNEAQ (reference sequence). CDR3 DNA sequence: TGTGCCAGCAGCCCTGACCGCGAGGAGCAGTTCTTC. Translated, it gives CASSPDREEQFF.

Concerning this clone: This CDR3 is also generated by other DNA sequences in the sample. The CDR3 nucleotides read TGTGCCAGCAGCCTGGACAGCTACGAGCAGTACTTC. Its protein is CASSLDSYEQYF. The rearrangement links TRBV11-3 to TRBJ2-7; D possibly corresponds to TRBD1 (6 bases). This CDR3 comprises 12 residues. CDR1 and CDR2 from the germline V gene are SGHNT and YENEEA. The germline V and J ends were trimmed by 5 bases and 3 bases, with 8 bases remaining between them.

The CDR3 spells CASSKVKGTGGPGADTQYF. The CDR3 region has the DNA TGTGCCAGCAGCAAAGTTAAGGGGACAGGGGGCCCCGGGGCAGATACGCAGTATTTT. The chain combines TRBV21-1 with TRBJ2-3; the table gives TRBD1 as D, unverified against the DNA. TRBV21-1 is deemed a pseudogene. The CDR3 consists of 19 residues.

The chain recombines TRBV27 with TRBJ2-7; TRBD1 might be the D (5 bases). There are 16 residues in the CDR3. In germline, CDR1 is MNHEY, CDR2 SMNVEV (reference sequence). Deletions cut 0 bases from V and 3 bases from J, with 15 bases between. The CDR3 here is CASSLSLQGFFYEQYF. The CDR3 nucleotides are TGTGCCAGCAGTTTATCGTTGCAGGGTTTCTTCTACGAGCAGTACTTC.

The J gene is TRBJ2-3, the V gene TRBV7-9, with D possibly being TRBD2 (6 bases). The CDR3 is 16 amino acids. CDR1 is SEHNR and CDR2 is FQNEAQ in the germline V gene (reference sequence). The germline V and J ends were trimmed by 7 bases and 8 bases, with 25 bases remaining between them. The CDR3 reads CASTPPREVPVLTQYF. CDR3 nucleotide sequence: TGTGCCAGCACCCCCCCTAGGGAGGTCCCAGTTCTTACGCAGTATTTT.

This sequence joins TRBV5-4 and TRBJ2-3, with 8 bases identical to TRBD2. The junction had 5 bases not matched to a gene; V was cut back by 4 bases and J by 1 base. The CDR3 runs to 15 residues. CDR1 is SGHNT and CDR2 is YYREEE in the germline V gene (reference sequence). CDR3 protein: CASSGSGNGTDTQYF. In nucleotides, the CDR3 is TGTGCCAGCAGCGGTAGCGGGAACGGCACAGATACGCAGTATTTT.

The rearrangement joins TRBV27 to TRBJ1-2; the D is unclear. Germline CDR1 and CDR2: MNHEY and SMNVEV (reference sequence). The ends were cut back, 2 bases at V and 4 bases at J, with 11 bases in the middle. The CDR3 contains 14 residues. CDR3 nucleotide sequence: TGTGCCAGCAGTTTAACGGAGCGGGGCTATGGCTACACCTTC. Its protein is CASSLTERGYGYTF.

The chain employs TRBV15 and TRBJ2-1, with TRBD2 matching over 12 bases. The CDR3 loop spans 17 amino acids. Germline V gene lookup returns CDR1 LNHNV and CDR2 YYDKDF (reference sequence). Trimming cost V 5 bases and J 4 bases; bases outside gene matches: 9. CDR3 sequence: CATSPTSGRGWYNEQFF. As DNA, the CDR3 is TGTGCCACCAGCCCGACTAGCGGGAGAGGATGGTACAATGAGCAGTTCTTC.

This chain links TRBV7-2 with TRBJ2-7; D gene unclear. CDR3 length: 11 amino acids. Trimming left V 6 bases short and J 3 bases short, with 6 bases between. Germline V CDR1 and CDR2: SGHTA, FQGNSA. The CDR3 is CASSPNYEQYF. The CDR3 region has the DNA TGTGCCAGCAGTCCGAACTACGAGCAGTACTTC.

This sequence joins TRBV6-1 and TRBJ2-7, with D uncertain. CDR3 size: 14 residues. The V gene lost 1 base and the J gene lost 2 bases, with 9 bases spanning the gap. Germline assignment: CDR1 MNHNS and CDR2 SASEGT. CDR3 in amino acids: CASSEEWLAYEQYF. For the CDR3, the DNA is TGTGCCAGCAGTGAAGAGTGGCTAGCCTACGAGCAGTACTTC.

This chain joins TRBV7-6 and TRBJ2-2, with D unresolved. Trimming took 3 bases from V and 4 from J, leaving 15 bases between them. The CDR3 loop spans 16 amino acids. CDR1 and CDR2 from the germline V gene are SGHVS and FNYEAQ. This CDR3 reads CASSLYFADITGELFF. In nucleotides, the CDR3 is TGTGCCAGCAGCTTGTACTTCGCAGATATCACCGGGGAGCTGTTTTTT. Variable domain in full (rest from reference TRBV7-6 and TRBJ2-2): GAGVSQSPRYKVTKRGQDVALRCDPISGHVSLYWYRQALGQGPEFLTYFNYEAQQDKSGLPNDRFSAERPEGSISTLTIQRTEQRDSAMYRCASSLYFADITGELFFGEGSRLTVL.

This chain connects TRBV15 to TRBJ2-7; the D gene is possibly TRBD1 (6 bases). CDR3 length: 13 residues. Trimming stripped 6 bases from V and 3 bases from J, with 12 bases between. Germline-derived CDR1 and CDR2 are LNHNV and YYDKDF (reference sequence). This chain's CDR3 is CATSNIQGYEQYF. The CDR3 DNA follows: TGTGCCACCAGTAATATACAGGGCTACGAGCAGTACTTC.

The gene calls are TRBV27 and TRBJ1-2; D is ambiguous. Germline V gene data show CDR1 as MNHEY and CDR2 as SMNVEV (reference sequence). The CDR3 covers 13 residues. V was pared by 6 bases and J by 3 bases, with 11 bases between. CDR3 in amino acids: CASSVTQHYGYTF. Here the CDR3 DNA reads TGTGCCAGCAGCGTCACGCAACACTATGGCTACACCTTC.

This chain links TRBV4-3 with TRBJ1-2, with 7 bases aligning to TRBD1. The CDR3 covers 14 residues. The ends lost 0 bases at V and 3 bases at J; junction bases unmatched: 1. Per the germline V gene, CDR1 is LGHNA and CDR2 is YSLEER. The chain's CDR3 is CASSQDTGDYGYTF. CDR3 bases: TGCGCCAGCAGCCAAGATACAGGGGACTATGGCTACACCTTC.